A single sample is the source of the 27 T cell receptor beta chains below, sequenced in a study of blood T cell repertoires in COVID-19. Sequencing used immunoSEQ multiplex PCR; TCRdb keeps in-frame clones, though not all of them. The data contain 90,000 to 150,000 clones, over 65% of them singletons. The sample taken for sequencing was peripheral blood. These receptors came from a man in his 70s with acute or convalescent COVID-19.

For the CDR3, the DNA is TGTGCCAGCAGTCCCCAATCTACCGCCGTAGACGAGCAGTACTTC. This codes for CASSPQSTAVDEQYF. V and J are TRBV6-4 and TRBJ2-7; no clear D gene. This CDR3 is built from 15 residues. Germline values: CDR1 MRHNA, CDR2 SNTAGT. Trimming took off 5 bases at V and 5 bases at J, with 19 bases between the two ends.

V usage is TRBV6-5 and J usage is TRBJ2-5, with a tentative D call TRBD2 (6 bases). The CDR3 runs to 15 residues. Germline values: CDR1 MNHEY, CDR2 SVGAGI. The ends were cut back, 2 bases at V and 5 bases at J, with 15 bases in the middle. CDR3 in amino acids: CASSYDGGVGETQYF. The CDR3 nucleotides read TGTGCCAGCAGTTACGACGGGGGAGTCGGCGAGACCCAGTACTTC.

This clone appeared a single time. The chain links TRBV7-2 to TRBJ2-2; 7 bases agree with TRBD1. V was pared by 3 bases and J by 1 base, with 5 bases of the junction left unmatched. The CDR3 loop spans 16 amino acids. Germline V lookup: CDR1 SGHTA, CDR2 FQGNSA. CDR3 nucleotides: TGTGCCAGCAGCTTGGTGGGACAGCTGAACACCGGGGAGCTGTTTTTT. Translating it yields CASSLVGQLNTGELFF.

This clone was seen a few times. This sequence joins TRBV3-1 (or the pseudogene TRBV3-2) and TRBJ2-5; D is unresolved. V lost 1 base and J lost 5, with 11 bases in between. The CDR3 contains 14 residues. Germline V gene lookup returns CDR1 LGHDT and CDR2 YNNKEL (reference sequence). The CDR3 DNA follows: TGTGCCAGCAGCCAAGGTACCCTCGAGGAGACCCAGTACTTC. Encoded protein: CASSQGTLEETQYF.

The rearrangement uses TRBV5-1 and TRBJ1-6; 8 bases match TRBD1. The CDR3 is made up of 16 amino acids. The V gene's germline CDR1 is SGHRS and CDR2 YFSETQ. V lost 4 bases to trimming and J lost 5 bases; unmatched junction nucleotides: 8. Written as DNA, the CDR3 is TGCGCCAGCAGCCAGGACAGGGTAGGGGATAATTCACCCCTCCACTTT. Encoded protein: CASSQDRVGDNSPLHF.

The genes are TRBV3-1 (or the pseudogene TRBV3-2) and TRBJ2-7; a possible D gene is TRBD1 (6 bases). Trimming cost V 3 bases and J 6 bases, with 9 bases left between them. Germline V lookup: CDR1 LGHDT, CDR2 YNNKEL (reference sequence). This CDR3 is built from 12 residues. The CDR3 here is CASSQRGGEQYF. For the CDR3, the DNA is TGTGCCAGCAGCCAGCGAGGGGGCGAGCAGTACTTC.

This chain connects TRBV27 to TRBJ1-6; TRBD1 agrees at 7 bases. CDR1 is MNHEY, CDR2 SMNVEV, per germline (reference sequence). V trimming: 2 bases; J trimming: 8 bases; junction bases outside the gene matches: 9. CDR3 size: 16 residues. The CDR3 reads CASSLISGGRDSPLHF. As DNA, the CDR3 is TGTGCCAGCAGTTTAATTTCAGGGGGAAGGGATTCACCCCTCCACTTT.

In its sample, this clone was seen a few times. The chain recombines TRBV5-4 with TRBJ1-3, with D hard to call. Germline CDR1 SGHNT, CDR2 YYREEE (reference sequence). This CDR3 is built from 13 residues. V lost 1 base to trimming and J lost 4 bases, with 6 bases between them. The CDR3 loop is CASSLTVGNTIYF. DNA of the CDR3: TGTGCCAGCAGCTTGACAGTCGGAAACACCATATATTTT.

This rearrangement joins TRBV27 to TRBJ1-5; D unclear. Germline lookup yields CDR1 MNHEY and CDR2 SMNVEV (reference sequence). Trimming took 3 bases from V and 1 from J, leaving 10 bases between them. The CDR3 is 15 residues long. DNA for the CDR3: TGTGCCAGCAGTTTTACAGCCCGCAGCAATCAGCCCCAGCATTTT. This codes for CASSFTARSNQPQHF.

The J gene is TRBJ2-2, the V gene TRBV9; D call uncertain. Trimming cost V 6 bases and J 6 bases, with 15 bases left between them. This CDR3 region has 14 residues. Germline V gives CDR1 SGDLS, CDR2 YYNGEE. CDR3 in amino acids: CASTRTVVPGELFF. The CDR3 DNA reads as TGTGCCAGCACCCGAACGGTGGTTCCCGGGGAGCTGTTTTTT. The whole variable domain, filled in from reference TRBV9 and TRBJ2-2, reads DSGVTQTPKHLITATGQRVTLRCSPRSGDLSVYWYQQSLDQGLQFLIQYYNGEERAKGNILERFSAQQFPDLHSELNLSSLELGDSALYFCASTRTVVPGELFFGEGSRLTVL.

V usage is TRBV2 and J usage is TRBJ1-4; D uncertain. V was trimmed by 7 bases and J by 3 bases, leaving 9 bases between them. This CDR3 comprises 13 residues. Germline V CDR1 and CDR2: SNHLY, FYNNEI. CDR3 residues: CASKYSSNEKLFF. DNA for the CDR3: TGTGCCAGCAAGTACAGCTCTAATGAAAAACTGTTTTTT.

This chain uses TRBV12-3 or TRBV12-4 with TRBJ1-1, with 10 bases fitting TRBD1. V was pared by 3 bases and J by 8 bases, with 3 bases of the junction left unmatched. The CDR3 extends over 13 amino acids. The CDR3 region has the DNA TGTGCCAGCAGTTTCCTGGACAGGGGGGAAGCTTTCTTT. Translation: CASSFLDRGEAFF.

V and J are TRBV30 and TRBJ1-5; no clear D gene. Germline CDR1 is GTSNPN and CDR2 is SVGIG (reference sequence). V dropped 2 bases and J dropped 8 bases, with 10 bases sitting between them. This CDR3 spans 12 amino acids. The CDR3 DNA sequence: TGTGCCTGGAGTACCCCCTCGGAGCCCCAGCATTTT. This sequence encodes CAWSTPSEPQHF. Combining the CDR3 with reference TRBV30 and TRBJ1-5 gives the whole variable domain SQTIHQWPATLVQPVGSPLSLECTVEGTSNPNLYWYRQAAGRGLQLLFYSVGIGQISSEVPQNLSASRPQDRQFILSSKKLLLSDSGFYLCAWSTPSEPQHFGDGTRLSIL.

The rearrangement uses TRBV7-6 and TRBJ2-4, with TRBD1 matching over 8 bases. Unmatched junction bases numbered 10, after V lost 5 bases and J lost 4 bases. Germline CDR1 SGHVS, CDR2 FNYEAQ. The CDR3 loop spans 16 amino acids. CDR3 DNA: TGTGCCAGCAGCCCCGAGCAGGGGGCAAGGAAAAACATTCAGTACTTC. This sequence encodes CASSPEQGARKNIQYF.

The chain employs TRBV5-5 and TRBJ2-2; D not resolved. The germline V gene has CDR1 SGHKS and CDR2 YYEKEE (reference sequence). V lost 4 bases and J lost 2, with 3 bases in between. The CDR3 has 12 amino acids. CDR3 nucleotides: TGTGCCAGCAGCACTAACACCGGGGAGCTGTTTTTT. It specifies CASSTNTGELFF.

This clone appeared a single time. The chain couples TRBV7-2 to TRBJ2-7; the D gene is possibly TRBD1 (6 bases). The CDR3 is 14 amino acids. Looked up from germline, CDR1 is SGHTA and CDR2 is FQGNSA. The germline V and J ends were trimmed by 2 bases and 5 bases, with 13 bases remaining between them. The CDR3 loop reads CASSLMQGHDEQYF. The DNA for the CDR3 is TGTGCCAGCAGCTTAATGCAGGGGCACGACGAGCAGTACTTC.

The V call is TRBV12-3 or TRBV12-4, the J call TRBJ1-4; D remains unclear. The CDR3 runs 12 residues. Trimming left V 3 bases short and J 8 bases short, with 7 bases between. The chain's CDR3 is CASSFREEKLFF. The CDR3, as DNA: TGTGCCAGCAGTTTTCGGGAGGAAAAACTGTTTTTT.

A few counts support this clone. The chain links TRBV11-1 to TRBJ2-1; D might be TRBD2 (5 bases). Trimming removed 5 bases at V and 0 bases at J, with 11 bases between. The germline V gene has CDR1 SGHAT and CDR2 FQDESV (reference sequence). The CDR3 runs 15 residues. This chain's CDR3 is CASSQAGSSYNEQFF. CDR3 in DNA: TGTGCCAGCAGCCAGGCGGGCAGCTCCTACAATGAGCAGTTCTTC.

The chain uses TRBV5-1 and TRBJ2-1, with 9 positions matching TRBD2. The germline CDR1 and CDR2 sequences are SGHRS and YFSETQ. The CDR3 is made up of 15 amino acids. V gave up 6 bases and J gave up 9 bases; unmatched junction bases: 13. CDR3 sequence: CASTNLSGRTFEQFF. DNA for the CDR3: TGCGCCAGCACCAACTTGAGCGGGAGGACCTTTGAGCAGTTCTTC.

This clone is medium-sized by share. For the CDR3, the DNA is TGCGCCAGCACCGTCGAGCCCGGGAGGGGTAACAATGAGCAGTTCTTC. It specifies CASTVEPGRGNNEQFF. This chain joins TRBV5-1 and TRBJ2-1, with 8 bases identical to TRBD2. Trimming took 6 bases from V and 5 from J; bases not matched to a gene: 13. This CDR3 has 16 residues. Germline CDR1 SGHRS, CDR2 YFSETQ. The variable domain in full, with the rest retrieved from reference TRBV5-1 and TRBJ2-1, is KAGVTQTPRYLIKTRGQQVTLSCSPISGHRSVSWYQQTPGQGLQFLFEYFSETQRNKGNFPGRFSGRQFSNSRSEMNVSTLELGDSALYLCASTVEPGRGNNEQFFGPGTRLTVL.

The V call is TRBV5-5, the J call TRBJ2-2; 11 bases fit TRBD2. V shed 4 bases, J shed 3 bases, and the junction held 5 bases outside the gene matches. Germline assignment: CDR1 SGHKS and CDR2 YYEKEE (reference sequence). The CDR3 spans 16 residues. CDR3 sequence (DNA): TGTGCCAGCAGCCTGAGGACTAGCGGGTACACCGGGGAGCTGTTTTTT. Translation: CASSLRTSGYTGELFF.

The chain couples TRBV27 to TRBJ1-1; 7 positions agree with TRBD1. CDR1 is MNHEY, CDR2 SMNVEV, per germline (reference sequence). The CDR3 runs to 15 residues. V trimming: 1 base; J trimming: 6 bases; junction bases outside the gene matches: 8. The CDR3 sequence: CASSLLGGAVAEAFF. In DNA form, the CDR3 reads TGTGCCAGCAGTTTATTAGGGGGCGCGGTCGCTGAAGCTTTCTTT.

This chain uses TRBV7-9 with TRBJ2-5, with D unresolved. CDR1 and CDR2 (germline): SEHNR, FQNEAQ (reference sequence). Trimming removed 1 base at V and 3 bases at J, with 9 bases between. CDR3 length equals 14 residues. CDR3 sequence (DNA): TGTGCCAGCAGCTTAGAAGTAACAGAAGAGACCCAGTACTTC. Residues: CASSLEVTEETQYF.

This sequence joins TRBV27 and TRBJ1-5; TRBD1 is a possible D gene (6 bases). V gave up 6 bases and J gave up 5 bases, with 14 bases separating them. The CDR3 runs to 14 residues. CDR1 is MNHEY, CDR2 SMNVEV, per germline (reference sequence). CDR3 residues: CASRPLGGDQPQHF. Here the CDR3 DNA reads TGTGCCAGCAGGCCTTTAGGGGGGGATCAGCCCCAGCATTTT.

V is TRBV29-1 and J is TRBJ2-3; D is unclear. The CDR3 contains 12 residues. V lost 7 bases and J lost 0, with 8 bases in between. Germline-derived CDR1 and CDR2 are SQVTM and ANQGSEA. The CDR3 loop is CSACGSTDTQYF. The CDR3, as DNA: TGCAGCGCCTGCGGTAGCACAGATACGCAGTATTTT.

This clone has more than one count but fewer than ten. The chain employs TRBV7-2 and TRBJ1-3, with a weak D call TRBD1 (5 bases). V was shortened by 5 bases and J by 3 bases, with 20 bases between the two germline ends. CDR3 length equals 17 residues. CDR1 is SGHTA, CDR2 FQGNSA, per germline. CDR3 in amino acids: CASSLRGGPTSGNTIYF. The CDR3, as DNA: TGTGCCAGCAGCCTCCGGGGGGGTCCAACCAGTGGAAACACCATATATTTT.

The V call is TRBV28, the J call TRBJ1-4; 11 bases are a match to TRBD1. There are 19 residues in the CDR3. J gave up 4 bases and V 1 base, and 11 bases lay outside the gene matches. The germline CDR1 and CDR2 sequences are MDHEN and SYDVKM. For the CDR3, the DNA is TGTGCCAGCAGTTTATTAGGGTCCGGACAGGGGGCTTTTAATGAAAAACTGTTTTTT. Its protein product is CASSLLGSGQGAFNEKLFF.